Included here is one T cell receptor (beta chain) sequence, with context. The antigen is undetermined. This specimen comes from a study of T cell responses to AZD1222 COVID-19 vaccine. General study results and limits: Regions left unmutated in variants are reportedly the target of nearly half of spike-specific TCRs.

V gave up 1 base and J gave up 4 bases; unmatched junction bases: 3. Germline CDR1 SGHTA, CDR2 FQGTGA. CDR3 length: 16 amino acids. Measured with immunoSEQ multiplex PCR; TCRdb has only the in-frame clones, and not every one. Of some 98,000 clones in the sample, roughly 80% were seen once. The TCR was taken from an adult who received the AZD1222 COVID-19 vaccine. The material sequenced was peripheral blood, taken 28 days after the second AZD1222 dose. This chain uses TRBV7-3 with TRBJ2-3; 12 bases are a match to TRBD2. The CDR3 sequence is CASSLKLAGGPDTQYF. The DNA of the CDR3 is TGTGCCAGCAGCTTAAAACTAGCGGGGGGCCCAGATACGCAGTATTTT. The whole variable domain, filled in from reference TRBV7-3 and TRBJ2-3, reads GAGVSQTPSNKVTEKGKYVELRCDPISGHTALYWYRQSLGQGPEFLIYFQGTGAADDSGLPNDRFFAVRPEGSVSTLKIQRTERGDSAVYLCASSLKLAGGPDTQYFGPGTRLTVL.